This T cell receptor beta chain was observed in a study of T cells in Graves' hyperthyroidism and ophthalmopathy. This clonotype was recorded at least ten times. Any patient presenting with uncontrolled infection, other autoimmune disease, pregnancy or lactation was left out. V was pared by 0 bases and J by 4 bases, with 9 bases between. There are 14 residues in the CDR3. Germline CDR1 is GTSNPN and CDR2 is SVGIG (reference sequence). The CDR3 regions of TCR beta were amplified from RNA transcripts. The HTBI primer set drove a first-round RT-PCR of the TCR CDR3. TCRdb re-analysed the multiplex PCR reads in MiXCR, keeping a single row per CDR3 protein. The sample yields a few hundred thousand distinct CDR3 sequences, 15% to 19% seen once.

The receptor comes from a woman aged 25 to 39 with Graves' hyperthyroidism. Sequences were obtained from blood. This chain links TRBV30 with TRBJ2-2; D gene uncertain. The CDR3: CAWSVPGATGELFF. CDR3 bases: TGTGCCTGGAGTGTACCAGGAGCCACCGGGGAGCTGTTTTTT.